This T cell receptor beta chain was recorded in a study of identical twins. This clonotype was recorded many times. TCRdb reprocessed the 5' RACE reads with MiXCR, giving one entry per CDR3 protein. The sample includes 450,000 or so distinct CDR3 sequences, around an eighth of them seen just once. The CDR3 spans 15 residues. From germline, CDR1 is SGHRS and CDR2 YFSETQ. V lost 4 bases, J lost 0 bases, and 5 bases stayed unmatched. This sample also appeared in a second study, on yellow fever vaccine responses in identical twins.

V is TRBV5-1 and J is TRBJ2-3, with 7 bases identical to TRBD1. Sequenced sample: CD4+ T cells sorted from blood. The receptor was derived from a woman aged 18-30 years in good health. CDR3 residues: CASSMDRPSTDTQYF. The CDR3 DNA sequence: TGCGCCAGCAGCATGGACAGGCCTAGCACAGATACGCAGTATTTT. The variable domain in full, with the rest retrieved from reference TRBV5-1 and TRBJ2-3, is KAGVTQTPRYLIKTRGQQVTLSCSPISGHRSVSWYQQTPGQGLQFLFEYFSETQRNKGNFPGRFSGRQFSNSRSEMNVSTLELGDSALYLCASSMDRPSTDTQYFGPGTRLTVL.